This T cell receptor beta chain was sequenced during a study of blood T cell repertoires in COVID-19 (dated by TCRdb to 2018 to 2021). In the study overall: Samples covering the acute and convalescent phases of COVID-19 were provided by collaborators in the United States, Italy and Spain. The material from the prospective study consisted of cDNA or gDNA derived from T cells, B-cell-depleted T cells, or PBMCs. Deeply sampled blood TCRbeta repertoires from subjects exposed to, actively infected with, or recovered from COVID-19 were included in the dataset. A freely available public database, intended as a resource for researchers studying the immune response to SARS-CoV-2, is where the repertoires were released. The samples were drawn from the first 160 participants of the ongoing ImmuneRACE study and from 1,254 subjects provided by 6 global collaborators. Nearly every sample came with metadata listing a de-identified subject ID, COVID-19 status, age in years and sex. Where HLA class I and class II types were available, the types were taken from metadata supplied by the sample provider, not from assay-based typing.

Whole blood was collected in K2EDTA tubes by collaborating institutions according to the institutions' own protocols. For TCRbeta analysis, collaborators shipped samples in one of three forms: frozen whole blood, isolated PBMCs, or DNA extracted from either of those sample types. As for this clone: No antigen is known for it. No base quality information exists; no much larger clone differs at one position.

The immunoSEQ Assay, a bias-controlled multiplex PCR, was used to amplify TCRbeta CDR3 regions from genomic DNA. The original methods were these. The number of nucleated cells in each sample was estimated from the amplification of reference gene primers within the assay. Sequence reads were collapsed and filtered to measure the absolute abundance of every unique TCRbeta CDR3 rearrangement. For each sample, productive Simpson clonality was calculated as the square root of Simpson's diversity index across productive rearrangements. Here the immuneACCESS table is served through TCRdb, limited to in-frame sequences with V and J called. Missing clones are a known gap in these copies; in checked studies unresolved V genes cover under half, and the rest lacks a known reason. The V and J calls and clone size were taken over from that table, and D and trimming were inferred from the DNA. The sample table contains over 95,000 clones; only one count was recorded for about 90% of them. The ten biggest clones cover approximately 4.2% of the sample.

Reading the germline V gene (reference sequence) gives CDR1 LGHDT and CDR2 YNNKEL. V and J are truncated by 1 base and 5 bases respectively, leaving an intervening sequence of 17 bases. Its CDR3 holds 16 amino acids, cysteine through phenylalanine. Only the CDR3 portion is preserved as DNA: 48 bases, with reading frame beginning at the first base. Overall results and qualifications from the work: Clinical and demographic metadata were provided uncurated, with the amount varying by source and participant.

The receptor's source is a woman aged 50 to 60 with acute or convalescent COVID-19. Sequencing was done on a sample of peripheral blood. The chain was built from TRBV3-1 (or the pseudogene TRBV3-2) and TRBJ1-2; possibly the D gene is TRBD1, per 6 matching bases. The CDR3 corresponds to CASSQGIRQVPYGYTF. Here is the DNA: TGTGCCAGCAGCCAAGGAATTCGACAGGTTCCTTATGGCTACACCTTC.